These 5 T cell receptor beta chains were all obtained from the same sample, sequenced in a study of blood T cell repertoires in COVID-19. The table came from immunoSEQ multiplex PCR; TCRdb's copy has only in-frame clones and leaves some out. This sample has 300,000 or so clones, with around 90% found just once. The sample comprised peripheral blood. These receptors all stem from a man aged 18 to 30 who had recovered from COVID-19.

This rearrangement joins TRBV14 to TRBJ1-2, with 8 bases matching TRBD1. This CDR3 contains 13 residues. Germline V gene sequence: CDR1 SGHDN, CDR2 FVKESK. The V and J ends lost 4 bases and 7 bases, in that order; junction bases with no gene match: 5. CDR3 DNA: TGTGCCAGCAGCCGAGGTGGGACAGGTGGCTACACCTTC. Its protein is CASSRGGTGGYTF.

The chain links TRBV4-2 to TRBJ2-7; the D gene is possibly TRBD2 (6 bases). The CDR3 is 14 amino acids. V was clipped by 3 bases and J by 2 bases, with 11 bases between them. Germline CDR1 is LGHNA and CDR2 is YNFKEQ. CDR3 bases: TGTGCCAGCAGCCAGGGTAGCGGCCCCTACGAGCAGTACTTC. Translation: CASSQGSGPYEQYF.

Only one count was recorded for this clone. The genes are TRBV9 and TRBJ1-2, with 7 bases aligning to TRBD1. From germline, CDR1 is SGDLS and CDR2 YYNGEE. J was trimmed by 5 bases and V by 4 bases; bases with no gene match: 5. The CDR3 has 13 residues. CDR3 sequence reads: CASSTGTVYGYTF. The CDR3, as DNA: TGTGCCAGCAGCACCGGGACAGTATATGGCTACACCTTC.

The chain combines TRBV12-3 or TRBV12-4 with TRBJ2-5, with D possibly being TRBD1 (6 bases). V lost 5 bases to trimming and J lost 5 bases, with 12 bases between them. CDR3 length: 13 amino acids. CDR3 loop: CASSQQGGETQYF. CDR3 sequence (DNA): TGTGCCAGCAGTCAACAGGGTGGGGAGACCCAGTACTTC.

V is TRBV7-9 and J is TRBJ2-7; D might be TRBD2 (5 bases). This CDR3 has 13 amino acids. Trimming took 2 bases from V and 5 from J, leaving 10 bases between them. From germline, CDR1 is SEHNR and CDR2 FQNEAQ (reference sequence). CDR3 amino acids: CASSLSGKDEQYF. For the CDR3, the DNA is TGTGCCAGCAGCTTATCCGGGAAAGACGAGCAGTACTTC.